The rows below give T cell receptor beta chains drawn from one sample of a study of blood T cell repertoires in COVID-19. TCRdb keeps only in-frame clones here, not all; method: immunoSEQ multiplex PCR. The table shows around 250,000 clones, with 70% to 90% occurring only once. The sample taken for sequencing was peripheral blood. The receptor set was obtained from a man in his 60s with acute or convalescent COVID-19. The CDR3 runs from the conserved cysteine through the conserved F or W. Each record gives: J gene, V gene, clone size, CDR3 length, D gene, CDR3 DNA, CDR3 protein. D genes are given only for firm matches. Size is omitted from some rows. Given values are once, few, many or a class for expanded clones.

>TRBJ1-6|TRBV6-1|-|16|-
TGTGCCAGCAGTGAAGCAGGTCTGGGCGGGGCTTCACCCCTCCACTTT
CASSEAGLGGASPLHF
>TRBJ2-1|TRBV7-2|few|15|TRBD2
TGTGCCAGCAGCTTATTAACCGGGACTAGAAATGAGCAGTTCTTC
CASSLLTGTRNEQFF
>TRBJ1-2|TRBV5-1|once|16|TRBD1
TGCGCCAGCAGCTTGTCCCCCGAGGGGGCGCGCTATGGCTACACCTTC
CASSLSPEGARYGYTF
>TRBJ1-3|TRBV27|-|16|-
TGTGCCAGCAGGCCCGCCGGGGGGCAGGGTGGAAACACCATATATTTT
CASRPAGGQGGNTIYF
>TRBJ1-2|TRBV3-1/TRBV3-2|-|16|-
TGTGCCAGCAGCCAAGTATTCTGGGGGCAGCACTATGGCTACACCTTC
CASSQVFWGQHYGYTF
>TRBJ1-5|TRBV19|-|15|-
TGTGCCAGTAGTCCACAGGACACTAGCAATCAGCCCCAGCATTTT
CASSPQDTSNQPQHF
>TRBJ1-5|TRBV3-1/TRBV3-2|-|16|-
TGTGCCAGCAGCCAAGACAGGGGAGGGGGCAATCAGCCCCAGCATTTT
CASSQDRGGGNQPQHF
>TRBJ2-1|TRBV9|-|16|TRBD2
TGTGCCAGCAGCGTTGGAGCGGGAGGTTTCTACAATGAGCAGTTCTTC
CASSVGAGGFYNEQFF
>TRBJ2-1|TRBV6-4|-|15|TRBD2
TGTGCCAGCAGCGCCTTGGCGGGAGTTGGAGGTGAGCAGTTCTTC
CASSALAGVGGEQFF
>TRBJ1-3|TRBV6-6|-|14|-
TGTGCCAGCAGTACACCGGGCTCTGGAAACACCATATATTTT
CASSTPGSGNTIYF
>TRBJ2-1|TRBV11-2|-|14|TRBD2
TGTGCCAGCAGCCAAGGGACTATGTTCAATGAGCAGTTCTTC
CASSQGTMFNEQFF
>TRBJ2-1|TRBV6-2/TRBV6-3|-|13|TRBD2
TGTGCCAGCAGTTTACAGCGGGAGTTTGGGCAGTTCTTC
CASSLQREFGQFF
>TRBJ2-3|TRBV6-4|-|15|-
TGTGCCAGCAGTGCGGAGGTTCAGCCTTCCCATACGCAGTATTTT
CASSAEVQPSHTQYF
>TRBJ1-5|TRBV7-2|-|15|-
TGTGCCAGCAGCTTAGTTCGGGGAAGCAATCAGCCCCAGCATTTT
CASSLVRGSNQPQHF
>TRBJ2-7|TRBV9|-|13|-
TGTGCCAGCAGCGTCACAGGGAATGGTGAGCAGTACTTC
CASSVTGNGEQYF
>TRBJ1-1|TRBV7-9|-|16|-
TGTGCCAGCAGCTTCATGGCGCCAGGCAGTGTCACTGAAGCTTTCTTT
CASSFMAPGSVTEAFF
>TRBJ2-1|TRBV7-3|once|14|-
TGTGCCAGCAGCTTAACTGCCGGGGTGGACGACCAGTTCTTC
CASSLTAGVDDQFF
>TRBJ2-1|TRBV11-2|-|16|TRBD2
TGTGCCAGCATCCCGGGGGGGGGTGGCGCTTACAATGAGCAGTTCTTC
CASIPGGGGAYNEQFF
>TRBJ1-5|TRBV6-1|-|14|-
TGTGCCAGCAGTGATCAGGGCTACAATCAGCCCCAGCATTTT
CASSDQGYNQPQHF
>TRBJ2-1|TRBV11-3|once|16|TRBD2
TGTGCCAGCAGCTTAGATAGCGGGAACCACTACAATGAGCAGTTCTTC
CASSLDSGNHYNEQFF
>TRBJ2-1|TRBV24-1|-|15|TRBD1
TGTGCCACCAGTGACCCGGGACAGGTCGGGAATGAGCAGTTCTTC
CATSDPGQVGNEQFF
>TRBJ1-4|TRBV29-1|-|13|TRBD1
TGCAGCGTAGCAGGGGGCGCGGATGAAAAACTGTTTTTT
CSVAGGADEKLFF
>TRBJ2-7|TRBV4-3|-|13|-
TGCGCCAGCAGCCCACTCACGTTTGGCGAGCAGTACTTC
CASSPLTFGEQYF
>TRBJ1-5|TRBV19|once|13|TRBD1
TGTGCCAGTAGCTGGGACAGGGAGCAGCCCCAGCATTTT
CASSWDREQPQHF
>TRBJ2-7|TRBV7-2|-|15|-
TGTGCCAGCAGCAAGGGGGGCAGGGGGATAGACGAGCAGTACTTC
CASSKGGRGIDEQYF
>TRBJ2-6|TRBV5-4|-|15|-
TGTGCCAGCAGCTCCCTATCTTCTGGGGCCAACGTCCTGACTTTC
CASSSLSSGANVLTF
>TRBJ1-5|TRBV30|-|13|TRBD1
TGTGCCTGGAGTGGAGACAGGGGGCAGCCCCAGCATTTT
CAWSGDRGQPQHF
>TRBJ2-7|TRBV25-1|-|15|-
TGTGCCAGCAGTGAATATGGGGGCGTTGCGCAGGTGCAGTACTTC
CASSEYGGVAQVQYF
>TRBJ2-6|TRBV7-8|-|16|-
TGTGCCAGCAGCTTAAGCGTGGCTTCGGGGGCCAACGTCCTGACTTTC
CASSLSVASGANVLTF
>TRBJ1-2|TRBV7-2|-|13|TRBD1
TGTGCCAGCAGCCCCAGGGGGGTTGGTGGCTACACCTTC
CASSPRGVGGYTF
>TRBJ2-1|TRBV5-1|-|15|TRBD2
TGCGCCAGCAGCTTGAGGGACTATAGTTACAATGAGCAGTTCTTC
CASSLRDYSYNEQFF
>TRBJ1-5|TRBV4-3|-|13|-
TGCGCCAGCAGCCAAGCGTTGGAGCAGCCCCAGCATTTT
CASSQALEQPQHF
>TRBJ2-1|TRBV7-3|-|17|TRBD2
TGTGCCAGCAGCTCAGGAGATACTAGCGGTTACTACAATGAGCAGTTCTTC
CASSSGDTSGYYNEQFF
>TRBJ1-1|TRBV2|-|13|-
TGTGCCAGCAGTTCACAGGTGAACACTGAAGCTTTCTTT
CASSSQVNTEAFF
>TRBJ2-5|TRBV7-2|-|14|TRBD2
TGTGCCAGCAGCTTACCCAGCGGGAGAGAGACCCAGTACTTC
CASSLPSGRETQYF
>TRBJ1-4|TRBV2|once|14|TRBD1
TGTGCCAGCAGTGAATACAGGGGGCGGGAAAAACTGTTTTTT
CASSEYRGREKLFF
>TRBJ1-1|TRBV12-3/TRBV12-4|-|12|-
TGTGCCAGCAGTTTACAGGGGTCTGAAGCTTTCTTT
CASSLQGSEAFF
>TRBJ2-2|TRBV28|-|13|-
TGTGCCAGCAGTCCCACCGGGACCGGGGAGCTGTTTTTT
CASSPTGTGELFF
>TRBJ2-7|TRBV29-1|-|13|TRBD1
TGCAGCGTTTTAGACAGGGTCTCCTACGAGCAGTACTTC
CSVLDRVSYEQYF
>TRBJ2-1|TRBV15|-|16|TRBD2
TGTGCCACCAGCAGAGACGCCTTGGCGGGAGGCAATGAGCAGTTCTTC
CATSRDALAGGNEQFF
>TRBJ2-7|TRBV28|-|15|TRBD1
TGTGCCAGCAGTCATCCGGGACAGGGCTCCTACGAGCAGTACTTC
CASSHPGQGSYEQYF
>TRBJ2-3|TRBV5-8|-|14|-
TGTGCCAGTCCGGGACATACTCCCACAGATACGCAGTATTTT
CASPGHTPTDTQYF
>TRBJ1-3|TRBV6-1|few|13|-
TGTGCCAGCAGTGAGATTAGCGAAAACACCATATATTTT
CASSEISENTIYF
>TRBJ2-7|TRBV2|-|12|-
TGTGCCAGCAGTGTGGCCAATTACGAGCAGTACTTC
CASSVANYEQYF
>TRBJ2-5|TRBV11-3|-|14|-
TGTGCCAGCAGCTTATCGACGGCGGTGGAGACCCAGTACTTC
CASSLSTAVETQYF
>TRBJ1-2|TRBV4-1|-|14|-
TGCGCCAGCAGCCAAGATACCCGGGGCTATGGCTACACCTTC
CASSQDTRGYGYTF
>TRBJ1-1|TRBV9|-|15|-
TGTGCCAGCAGCGTAGGTAGTCTTATGAACACTGAAGCTTTCTTT
CASSVGSLMNTEAFF
>TRBJ2-1|TRBV5-1|-|13|-
TGCGCCAGCAGCTTGGGCCCGAGGAATGAGCAGTTCTTC
CASSLGPRNEQFF
>TRBJ1-6|TRBV19|-|15|TRBD1
TGTGCCAGTAGTATGGACAGGGAGAATAATTCACCCCTCCACTTT
CASSMDRENNSPLHF
>TRBJ2-7|TRBV9|-|15|TRBD2
TGTGCCAGCAGCGTAGATCTAGCGGCTTCCTACGAGCAGTACTTC
CASSVDLAASYEQYF
>TRBJ1-2|TRBV6-5|-|15|TRBD1
TGTGCCAGCAGTTACCCTGAGGACAGGAGCTATGGCTACACCTTC
CASSYPEDRSYGYTF
>TRBJ1-1|TRBV3-1/TRBV3-2|-|13|-
TGTGCCAGCAGCTTTGGTCAGGGGACTGAAGCTTTCTTT
CASSFGQGTEAFF
>TRBJ1-1|TRBV9|-|15|-
TGTGCCAGCAGCGCGGGACTGCCCCCGAACACTGAAGCTTTCTTT
CASSAGLPPNTEAFF
>TRBJ1-2|TRBV7-9|-|13|TRBD1
TGTGCCAGCAGCGCGGGACAGACGTATGGCTACACCTTC
CASSAGQTYGYTF